This TCR beta chain was retrieved from a study of T cell repertoires in cytomegalovirus infection. Study overall: Indicated by public TCR beta signatures were CMV infection and matching HLA type.

Comment on this clonotype: No antigen is known for it. This clone may be a read error of a much larger clone one base away.

The CDR3 is 15 residues long. From germline, CDR1 is SGHVS and CDR2 FNYEAQ. Study-wide findings and caveats: The cumulative frequency of public TCR beta families distinguished individuals who carried CMV together with the relevant HLA. The ex vivo response was dominated by HLA-C-restricted CMV-specific TCR beta clonotypes.

TCRdb fed the reads into MiXCR, producing one record per CDR3 protein. The sample lists about 680,000 distinct CDR3 sequences, approximately 25% occurring once. The sequenced sample was CD8+ T cells from PBMCs. The chain links TRBV7-6 to TRBJ2-1, with 10 bases aligning to TRBD2. This TCR came from a human donor in good health (CMV status not recorded). Some clones in this sample may be carry-over from other donors' samples. The CDR3 reads CASSSTSGDLYELFF. CDR3 bases: TGTGCCAGCAGCTCCACTAGCGGGGATTTGTATGAGCTGTTCTTC.